These T cell receptor beta chains were read from a single sample in a study of blood T cell repertoires in COVID-19. Clones were sequenced by immunoSEQ multiplex PCR, and TCRdb holds only the in-frame ones, with some missing. Counted here are approximately 200,000 clones, 80% to 85% occurring once; the ten biggest clones make up about 5.1%. The sample consisted of peripheral blood. Source of these receptors: a woman aged 60 to 75 who had recovered from COVID-19. Both conserved end residues are trimmed from each CDR3.

v_gene	j_gene	CDR3aa
TRBV6-5	TRBJ2-3	ASQGDSTDTQY
TRBV7-6	TRBJ1-5	ASSLDSYSNQPQH
TRBV6-5	TRBJ2-7	ASSTTGYEQY
TRBV30	TRBJ1-4	AWGTLTGGEEKLF
TRBV19	TRBJ2-5	ASSPGYLGETQY
TRBV6-5	TRBJ1-5	ASSRPNRGNQPQH
TRBV7-6	TRBJ1-2	ASSFEGRGYT
TRBV5-1	TRBJ2-1	ASSGRTSGGAYEQF
TRBV3-1/TRBV3-2	TRBJ2-4	ASSRLGGGGKNIQY
TRBV11-3	TRBJ2-5	ASSPGGHETQY
TRBV6-5	TRBJ2-5	ASIAVTPETQY
TRBV6-5	TRBJ2-1	ASSRDSLGNEQF
TRBV5-1	TRBJ1-2	ASSLGQSIYGYT
TRBV12-3/TRBV12-4	TRBJ1-2	ASSFRGSGYT
TRBV9	TRBJ2-1	ASTPSGGSSYNEQF
TRBV11-1	TRBJ1-6	ASKLQGYNSPLH
TRBV5-1	TRBJ1-3	ASSLELVGDTIY
TRBV7-2	TRBJ2-6	ASSLRLGQSTSGANVLT
TRBV3-1/TRBV3-2	TRBJ2-5	ASSQAAGGAETQY
TRBV29-1	TRBJ1-1	SVATVNTEAF
TRBV19	TRBJ2-1	ASSPPGLAGSNEQF
TRBV5-5	TRBJ1-2	ASSTGTGHYGYT
TRBV11-1	TRBJ2-2	ASSPGQGASTGELF
TRBV12-5	TRBJ1-1	ASGLEPGTEAF
TRBV4-3	TRBJ1-2	ASSQVGQVQGNYGYT
TRBV11-3	TRBJ2-1	ASSSQYNNEQF
TRBV13	TRBJ2-7	ASSLYLSHEQY
TRBV10-3	TRBJ1-2	AIATDSPRGYT
TRBV5-1	TRBJ2-5	ASSPTSGGAQETQY
TRBV18	TRBJ1-1	ASSPRRGSETEAF
TRBV5-1	TRBJ2-1	ASSPGTAYNEQF
TRBV29-1	TRBJ1-2	SVGQGERGYT
TRBV11-1	TRBJ1-1	ASRFLGLSTEAF
TRBV19	TRBJ2-3	ASSHSDTQY
TRBV30	TRBJ1-3	AWTGESGNTIY
TRBV3-1/TRBV3-2	TRBJ2-3	AFEGGSTDTQY
TRBV13	TRBJ2-1	ASSPGLADNEQF
TRBV19	TRBJ2-1	ASSVSGAYNEQF
TRBV30	TRBJ2-5	AWSSGGLSETQY
TRBV5-1	TRBJ2-5	ASSVRTSGEETQY
TRBV13	TRBJ1-2	ASSSIRTGGDPNYGYT
TRBV7-9	TRBJ1-4	ASSLGDRNFNEKLF
TRBV5-8	TRBJ1-3	ARNPTGVSGNTIY
TRBV7-6	TRBJ1-1	ASSSTGGINTEAF
TRBV7-3	TRBJ2-1	ASSSRAYNEQF
TRBV5-1	TRBJ2-3	ASSLGTIIAGFTDTQY
TRBV30	TRBJ2-1	AWSVLGGYNEQF
TRBV12-3/TRBV12-4	TRBJ2-1	ASSRARSAEQF
TRBV14	TRBJ2-7	ASSQDTGYEQY
TRBV7-9	TRBJ1-3	ASSRLEGLADTIY
TRBV5-4	TRBJ2-1	ASSEVAGAEQF